Below are 20 T cell receptor beta chains sequenced from a single sample in a study of blood T cells in healthy people across ages. It was with a sample-barcoded 5' primer and a J-beta primer mix that a second PCR of about 6 to 12 cycles was run. TCRdb reprocessed the 5' RACE reads with MiXCR, giving one entry per CDR3 protein. The repertoire consists of approximately 1.5 million distinct CDR3 sequences, with about 32% occurring once and the leading ten covering roughly 12%. The sequenced sample was blood. Source of these receptors: a woman between 25 and 40 years old in good health.

In DNA form, the CDR3 reads TGCAGTGCTAGTCCCCGGGCGACGACCTACGAGCAGTACTTC. Translating gives CSASPRATTYEQYF. The chain carries TRBV20-1 and TRBJ2-7; D is unclear. V shed 3 bases and J shed 2 bases, with 14 bases lying between them. Germline-derived CDR1 and CDR2 are DFQATT and SNEGSKA (reference sequence). CDR3 length equals 14 residues.

In this sample, this clonotype turned up a few times. V and J are TRBV27 and TRBJ2-7; possible D gene TRBD2, 6 bases. Trimming removed 4 bases from V and 5 bases from J, with 15 bases in between. This CDR3 spans 14 amino acids. From germline, CDR1 is MNHEY and CDR2 SMNVEV (reference sequence). This CDR3 reads CASSWGGNRNEQYF. The CDR3 coding sequence is TGTGCCAGCAGTTGGGGAGGCAACCGCAACGAGCAGTACTTC.

There are many counts of this clonotype. The germline gene is not matched at one end of the junction; a read error may be the cause. The chain joins TRBV10-1 to TRBJ2-1, with 7 bases identical to TRBD1. Germline V gene sequence: CDR1 WNHNN, CDR2 SYGVQD (reference sequence). The length of the CDR3 is 12 residues. CDR3 loop: CASSARGNEQFF. DNA of the CDR3: TGTGCCAGCAGCGCCAGGGGGAATGAGCAGTTCTTC.

The V call is TRBV25-1, the J call TRBJ1-2; TRBD1 might be the D (6 bases). The V gene's germline CDR1 is MGHDK and CDR2 SYGVNS. Trimming shortened V by 6 bases and J by 2 bases, and 16 bases separated the two germline ends. There are 15 residues in the CDR3. CDR3 bases: TGTGCCAGCAGCGAGGAAGGCGGGGGCAACTATGGCTACACCTTC. Translating gives CASSEEGGGNYGYTF.

The chain couples TRBV6-1 to TRBJ1-5, with 9 bases identical to TRBD1. The J segment lost 6 bases and the V segment lost 4 bases, leaving 13 bases of the junction unmatched. CDR1 is MNHNS and CDR2 is SASEGT in the germline V gene. The CDR3 runs 17 residues. Here the CDR3 reads CASSASGTGLLSQPQHF. The DNA of the CDR3 is TGTGCCAGCAGTGCCTCCGGGACAGGGCTGTTGAGTCAGCCCCAGCATTTT.

This clonotype has at least ten counts. The chain couples TRBV29-1 to TRBJ2-3; TRBD2 matches at 12 bases. The J segment lost 2 bases and the V segment lost 6 bases, leaving 6 bases of the junction unmatched. Germline CDR1 and CDR2: SQVTM and ANQGSEA. The CDR3 sequence is 15 residues long. CDR3 sequence: CSVKTSGGYTDTQYF. CDR3 nucleotides: TGCAGCGTCAAGACTAGCGGGGGTTACACAGATACGCAGTATTTT.

This clonotype was seen repeatedly, ten times or more. V is TRBV29-1 and J is TRBJ2-7; D possibly corresponds to TRBD2 (6 bases). V was shortened by 6 bases and J by 0 bases, with 12 bases between the two germline ends. The CDR3 runs 13 residues. CDR1 SQVTM and CDR2 ANQGSEA come from the germline V gene. The CDR3 sequence: CSVAGLGSYEQYF. The DNA of the CDR3 is TGCAGCGTCGCGGGACTGGGCTCCTACGAGCAGTACTTC.

The V gene is TRBV20-1, the J gene TRBJ2-5; TRBD1 aligns across 12 bases. The CDR3 has 15 amino acids. Germline loops: CDR1 DFQATT, CDR2 SNEGSKA (reference sequence). V trimming: 4 bases; J trimming: 5 bases; junction bases outside the gene matches: 8. This CDR3 is CSAILRGQGAETQYF. The CDR3 coding sequence is TGCAGTGCTATACTCCGGGGACAGGGGGCCGAGACCCAGTACTTC.

This clonotype was detected only a few times. The rearrangement joins TRBV28 to TRBJ2-4; D possibly matches TRBD1 or TRBD2 (5 bases each). Germline loops: CDR1 MDHEN, CDR2 SYDVKM. The V end was cut by 3 bases, the J end by 3 bases, with 12 bases between. The CDR3 covers 15 residues. As DNA, the CDR3 is TGTGCCAGCAGTTTTCGGGGTAGGGGCAAAAACATTCAGTACTTC. It translates to CASSFRGRGKNIQYF.

The chain is built from TRBV20-1 and TRBJ2-1; 12 positions match TRBD2. Germline V gene sequence: CDR1 DFQATT, CDR2 SNEGSKA (reference sequence). The ends lost 4 bases at V and 6 bases at J; junction bases unmatched: 10. This CDR3 comprises 16 residues. The CDR3 nucleotides read TGCAGTGCTAACGGACTAGCGGGAACCAACCCCAATGAGCAGTTCTTC. Encoded protein: CSANGLAGTNPNEQFF.

V is TRBV10-3 and J is TRBJ2-4; D assignment may be TRBD1 or TRBD2 (8 bases each). TRBJ2-7 explains the end of the DNA better; the J call may be wrong. Germline V lookup: CDR1 ENHRY, CDR2 SYGVKD. The CDR3 is 16 residues long. CDR3 in amino acids: CAISEAGGQGPYEQYF. Written as DNA, the CDR3 is TGTGCCATCAGTGAGGCGGGAGGACAGGGTCCCTACGAGCAGTACTTC.

The CDR3 coding sequence is TGCAGTGCTAGAAAACAGACAGGGTCGGAGACCCAGTACTTC. Translating it yields CSARKQTGSETQYF. The chain employs TRBV20-1 and TRBJ2-7, with TRBD1 identical over 7 bases. The DNA end is more similar to TRBJ2-5, so the J call may be wrong. The V gene's germline CDR1 is DFQATT and CDR2 SNEGSKA (reference sequence). The CDR3 runs 14 residues.

Note on this clonotype: A junction boundary mismatches the germline segment, possibly from a read error. The gene calls are TRBV7-3 and TRBJ1-1; D unresolved. Germline lookup yields CDR1 SGHTA and CDR2 FQGTGA. CDR3 size: 14 residues. The CDR3 DNA reads as TGTGCCGGCAGCCCGATGATCCGGCACACTGAAGCTTTCTTT. Amino acids: CAGSPMIRHTEAFF.

The chain couples TRBV30 to TRBJ2-7; D may correspond to TRBD1 or TRBD2 (5 bases each). This CDR3 has 13 amino acids. Deletions cut 1 base from V and 6 bases from J, with 13 bases between. The V gene's germline CDR1 is GTSNPN and CDR2 SVGIG (reference sequence). The DNA for the CDR3 is TGTGCCTGGAGTGAGGTCAGGGCGGGCGAGCAGTACTTC. This codes for CAWSEVRAGEQYF.

In nucleotides, the CDR3 is TGTGCCAGCAGCTTGGGACAGGGGGCGAAAGAGACCCAGTACTTC. Translating it yields CASSLGQGAKETQYF. The chain uses TRBV9 and TRBJ2-7, with 12 nucleotides matching TRBD1. The J call may be incorrect, as the DNA end agrees better with TRBJ2-5. The length of the CDR3 is 15 residues. Germline V lookup: CDR1 SGDLS, CDR2 YYNGEE.

J is TRBJ1-2 and V is TRBV5-1, with D perhaps TRBD1 (6 bases). The CDR3 is 15 amino acids. Germline loops: CDR1 SGHRS, CDR2 YFSETQ. Trimming shortened V by 5 bases and J by 0 bases, and 14 bases separated the two germline ends. The CDR3 sequence is CASRGAVRANYGYTF. DNA of the CDR3: TGCGCCAGCAGGGGGGCAGTGAGAGCTAACTATGGCTACACCTTC. Filled out from reference TRBV5-1 and TRBJ1-2, the complete variable domain reads KAGVTQTPRYLIKTRGQQVTLSCSPISGHRSVSWYQQTPGQGLQFLFEYFSETQRNKGNFPGRFSGRQFSNSRSEMNVSTLELGDSALYLCASRGAVRANYGYTFGSGTRLTVV.

J is TRBJ1-1 and V is TRBV9; a possible D gene is TRBD1 (6 bases). Trimming pared 1 base from V and 1 base from J, leaving 11 bases between. CDR1 is SGDLS, CDR2 YYNGEE, per germline. The CDR3 has 15 residues. CDR3 residues: CASSVSGAGNTEAFF. In DNA form, the CDR3 reads TGTGCCAGCAGCGTATCAGGGGCGGGGAACACTGAAGCTTTCTTT.

A few counts support this clonotype. The V gene is TRBV20-1, the J gene TRBJ2-7; D unresolved. The germline V gene has CDR1 DFQATT and CDR2 SNEGSKA (reference sequence). The V and J ends lost 0 bases and 3 bases respectively, with 15 bases between them. CDR3 length equals 15 residues. The CDR3 nucleotides read TGCAGTGCTAGAGATCTGCAGTGGGTAAGCTACGAGCAGTACTTC. Its protein product is CSARDLQWVSYEQYF.

For the CDR3, the DNA is TGTGCCAGCAGTTTAGCGACAAGCCAAGAGACCCAGTACTTC. This sequence encodes CASSLATSQETQYF. The chain is built from TRBV12-3 or TRBV12-4 and TRBJ2-5; D is ambiguous. This CDR3 spans 14 amino acids. The germline V and J ends were trimmed by 0 bases and 1 base, with 6 bases remaining between them.

The chain has TRBV7-9 and TRBJ1-1, with 8 positions matching TRBD1. V shed 8 bases, J shed 5 bases, and the junction held 7 bases outside the gene matches. Germline lookup yields CDR1 SEHNR and CDR2 FQNEAQ (reference sequence). This CDR3 is built from 13 residues. CDR3 nucleotides: TGTGCCAGCGGCACGACAGGGGTTACTGAAGCTTTCTTT. Its protein is CASGTTGVTEAFF.